Presented here are 11 T cell receptor beta chains from one specimen sequenced in a study of shared clonotypes between healthy human individuals. Only in-frame clones appear in the TCRdb table, and some are missing; sequencing was by immunoSEQ multiplex PCR. The sample holds 2 million to 3 million clones; roughly 93% are singletons and the top ten take 0.36%. The sequencing input was naive CD4+ T cells from PBMCs. Subset denoted: CD45RA+ positively selected. These receptor sequences come from a man younger than 30 in good health. Some clones in this sample may be carry-over from other donors' samples.

This chain links TRBV27 with TRBJ1-3; 8 bases agree with TRBD1. CDR1 is MNHEY, CDR2 SMNVEV, per germline (reference sequence). V dropped 5 bases and J dropped 3; count of bases not matched to a gene: 3. The CDR3 runs to 14 residues. CDR3 coding DNA: TGTGCCAGCAGTCAGGACAGGGTTGGAAACACCATATATTTT. Translating gives CASSQDRVGNTIYF.

The chain employs TRBV6-5 and TRBJ1-1, with 7 nucleotides matching TRBD1. The CDR3 consists of 15 residues. Unmatched junction bases numbered 9, after V lost 4 bases and J lost 4 bases. Germline assignment: CDR1 MNHEY and CDR2 SVGAGI. CDR3 sequence (DNA): TGTGCCAGCAGTTCAAAACACAGGGGCCCCACTGAAGCTTTCTTT. This codes for CASSSKHRGPTEAFF.

The rearrangement links TRBV5-1 to TRBJ2-7; TRBD2 matches at 9 bases. The V segment lost 4 bases and the J segment 4 bases; nucleotides outside the gene matches: 9. CDR1 is SGHRS, CDR2 YFSETQ, per germline. The CDR3 totals 15 residues. CDR3 bases: TGCGCCAGCAGCATGGAGGGAACTAGCGGGTACGAGCAGTACTTC. Amino acids: CASSMEGTSGYEQYF.

This chain joins TRBV9 and TRBJ2-7, with TRBD1 matching over 12 bases. This CDR3 spans 20 amino acids. The V segment lost 3 bases and the J segment 2 bases; nucleotides outside the gene matches: 18. CDR1 SGDLS and CDR2 YYNGEE come from the germline V gene. In DNA, the CDR3 is TGTGCCAGCAGCGGAGGGCCGGGACAGGGGGCCTCCAGCTACACCTACGAGCAGTACTTC. Translated: CASSGGPGQGASSYTYEQYF.

The chain joins TRBV7-3 to TRBJ2-2; D is ambiguous. This CDR3 is built from 15 residues. The germline gives CDR1 SGHTA, CDR2 FQGTGA. The V end lost 1 base, the J end lost 0 bases, and 6 bases lay between the germline ends. The CDR3 loop is CASSLRPANTGELFF. The DNA for the CDR3 is TGTGCCAGCAGCTTAAGGCCGGCGAACACCGGGGAGCTGTTTTTT.

This chain uses TRBV28 with TRBJ2-7; a weak D match, TRBD2 (5 bases). CDR3 length: 13 amino acids. Germline V gene data show CDR1 as MDHEN and CDR2 as SYDVKM. Trimming took 3 bases from V and 7 from J, leaving 13 bases between them. This CDR3 is CASSFRHEGEQYF. The CDR3 bases are TGTGCCAGCAGTTTTCGACATGAGGGTGAGCAGTACTTC. Full variable domain (missing parts from reference TRBV28 and TRBJ2-7): DVKVTQSSRYLVKRTGEKVFLECVQDMDHENMFWYRQDPGLGLRLIYFSYDVKMKEKGDIPEGYSVSREKKERFSLILESASTNQTSMYLCASSFRHEGEQYFGPGTRLTVT.

In this sample, this clone turned up once. The V and J genes are TRBV7-9 and TRBJ1-6; TRBD1 matches 8 bases. The V gene's germline CDR1 is SEHNR and CDR2 FQNEAQ (reference sequence). Unmatched junction bases numbered 7, after V lost 5 bases and J lost 7 bases. The CDR3 covers 15 residues. CDR3 sequence: CASSGDRGPNSPLHF. The CDR3 DNA follows: TGTGCCAGCAGCGGCGACAGGGGCCCGAATTCACCCCTCCACTTT.

The chain couples TRBV15 to TRBJ1-2; 8 positions match TRBD1. Germline CDR1 is LNHNV and CDR2 is YYDKDF (reference sequence). V trimming: 3 bases; J trimming: 3 bases; junction bases outside the gene matches: 9. The CDR3 is 16 amino acids. The CDR3 reads CATSRESRGPYYGYTF. DNA of the CDR3: TGTGCCACCAGCAGGGAAAGCAGGGGGCCATACTATGGCTACACCTTC.

This sequence joins TRBV28 and TRBJ2-7; possibly TRBD2 for D (6 bases). The CDR3 is 13 residues long. Germline CDR1 and CDR2: MDHEN and SYDVKM. The V gene lost 7 bases and the J gene lost 4 bases, with 14 bases spanning the gap. CDR3 in amino acids: CASNPRESYEQYF. The CDR3 DNA follows: TGTGCCAGCAACCCCCGGGAGTCATACGAGCAGTACTTC.

The chain links TRBV4-2 to TRBJ1-1; TRBD1 is a possible D gene (5 bases). The germline V gene encodes CDR1 LGHNA and CDR2 YNFKEQ. This CDR3 contains 15 residues. V lost 1 base and J lost 3, with 12 bases in between. CDR3 in DNA: TGTGCCAGCAGCCAAGGACTCAGGGTAGACACTGAAGCTTTCTTT. As protein: CASSQGLRVDTEAFF.

Concerning this clone itself: Additional DNA sequences in this sample encode the identical CDR3. This sequence joins TRBV15 and TRBJ2-3, with a possible D match to TRBD2 (5 bases). V lost 0 bases and J 6 bases, leaving 7 bases between the germline ends. Germline V gene lookup returns CDR1 LNHNV and CDR2 YYDKDF (reference sequence). CDR3 length: 13 amino acids. CDR3 nucleotide sequence: TGTGCCACCAGCAGAGACCCGGGGGATACGCAGTATTTT. Amino acid sequence: CATSRDPGDTQYF. The full variable domain, completed using reference TRBV15 and TRBJ2-3, is DAMVIQNPRYQVTQFGKPVTLSCSQTLNHNVMYWYQQKSSQAPKLLFHYYDKDFNNEADTPDNFQSRRPNTSFCFLDIRSPGLGDTAMYLCATSRDPGDTQYFGPGTRLTVL.